The clone carrying this T cell receptor beta chain has a handful of counts. The antigen is not known. The source of the sample is a study of cytomegalovirus exposure and HLA in healthy donors. Study findings and constraints: DRB1 had the most TCR associations and HLA-C the fewest, a later analysis found, with rates varying by HLA locus. A later analysis linked a missense variant in DCLRE1C to the trimming of TCR beta V and J genes. In an earlier analysis, productive rearrangement rates for most beta V segments clustered near 87% or 30%.

Primers included in the PCR were 60 Vbeta and 13 Jbeta primers. The table came from immunoSEQ multiplex PCR; TCRdb's copy has only in-frame clones and leaves some out. Of approximately 130,000 clones in the sample, just over 70% are singletons; the top ten hold around 2.7%. It was healthy bone marrow donors who served as donors. The ends were cut back, 2 bases at V and 4 bases at J, with 11 bases in the middle. Germline CDR1 is SGHAT and CDR2 is FQDESV (reference sequence). This CDR3 comprises 14 residues. The TCR sequence derives from a woman aged 60-70 years in good health and CMV-seropositive. The chain recombines TRBV11-1 with TRBJ1-1; TRBD1 is a possible D gene (5 bases). Material: PBMCs. The chain's CDR3 is CASSLYWGGTEAFF. The DNA of the CDR3 is TGTGCCAGCAGCTTATACTGGGGGGGCACTGAAGCTTTCTTT.